The 13 T cell receptor beta chains below all came from one sample that was sequenced in a study of cytomegalovirus exposure and HLA in healthy donors. The assay was immunoSEQ multiplex PCR, and TCRdb's table has in-frame clones only and misses some. Here the sample spans roughly 100,000 clones, about 87% being singletons. Specimen: PBMCs. The receptors originated from a woman aged 18-29 years in good health and CMV-seropositive.

This chain uses TRBV4-1 with TRBJ1-6; D is undetermined. Germline values: CDR1 MGHRA, CDR2 YSYEKL. This CDR3 comprises 13 residues. V was cut by 1 base and J by 9 bases, with 7 bases left in between. CDR3 loop: CASSQATVSPLHF. The CDR3 nucleotides read TGCGCCAGCAGCCAAGCTACGGTTTCACCCCTCCACTTT.

The chain employs TRBV19 and TRBJ1-1; TRBD1 matches 7 bases. Losses at the gene ends were 6 bases for V and 8 bases for J; bases not matched to a gene: 9. CDR3 length: 13 residues. Germline lookup yields CDR1 LNHDA and CDR2 SQIVND (reference sequence). CDR3 coding DNA: TGTGCCAGTAGAGGAGGGGGCTTGCAGGAAGCTTTCTTT. Protein sequence: CASRGGGLQEAFF.

This clone is a singleton in its sample. V usage is TRBV28 and J usage is TRBJ2-7; D ambiguous. Germline assignment: CDR1 MDHEN and CDR2 SYDVKM. V shed 7 bases and J shed 2 bases, with 12 bases lying between them. The CDR3 is 13 amino acids. The CDR3 DNA reads TGTGCCAGCAATAACGCAGTTACCTACGAGCAGTACTTC. Protein sequence: CASNNAVTYEQYF.

The gene calls are TRBV28 and TRBJ2-6; D possibly corresponds to TRBD1 (6 bases). Germline values: CDR1 MDHEN, CDR2 SYDVKM. This CDR3 is 15 amino acids long. V lost 6 bases, J lost 2 bases, and 11 bases lay in between. CDR3 protein: CASSRYRAGANVLTF. CDR3 sequence (DNA): TGTGCCAGCAGCCGATACAGGGCTGGGGCCAACGTCCTGACTTTC.

The table lists this clone with a few counts. The chain employs TRBV25-1 and TRBJ2-1; D not resolved. V was clipped by 5 bases and J by 4 bases, with 6 bases between them. Germline lookup yields CDR1 MGHDK and CDR2 SYGVNS. The CDR3 has 12 residues. The CDR3 DNA follows: TGTGCCAGCAGTAACGGTTACAATGAGCAGTTCTTC. This translates into CASSNGYNEQFF.

The genes are TRBV19 and TRBJ1-5; D gene unclear. Germline loops: CDR1 LNHDA, CDR2 SQIVND (reference sequence). The length of the CDR3 is 15 residues. Trimming cost V 3 bases and J 1 base, with 10 bases left between them. Here the CDR3 reads CASSMGQRSNQPQHF. CDR3 nucleotide sequence: TGTGCCAGTAGTATGGGCCAGAGAAGCAATCAGCCCCAGCATTTT.

In this sample, this clone turned up once. The V and J genes are TRBV7-3 and TRBJ2-1; 8 bases are shared with TRBD2. This CDR3 contains 18 residues. Germline V gene data show CDR1 as SGHTA and CDR2 as FQGTGA. Germline trimming cut 4 bases from V and 0 bases from J; bases unmatched to any gene: 11. The CDR3 DNA reads TGTGCCAGCAGCTCCCGAGAAAGCGGGGGCTTCTCCTACAATGAGCAGTTCTTC. Translation: CASSSRESGGFSYNEQFF.

The rearrangement links TRBV18 to TRBJ1-2; D perhaps matches TRBD1 (6 bases). Germline loops: CDR1 KGHSH, CDR2 LQKENI. V dropped 3 bases and J dropped 6 bases, with 11 bases sitting between them. CDR3 length: 13 residues. CDR3 loop: CASSPSGENGYTF. The CDR3 DNA sequence: TGTGCCAGCTCACCGTCAGGGGAGAATGGCTACACCTTC.

This chain joins TRBV6-4 and TRBJ1-3; D is possibly TRBD1 (5 bases). V was clipped by 6 bases and J by 0 bases, with 12 bases between them. CDR1 and CDR2 (germline): MRHNA, SNTAGT. This CDR3 has 15 residues. DNA for the CDR3: TGTGCCAGCAGGCCGGGACTGCACTCTGGAAACACCATATATTTT. Translation: CASRPGLHSGNTIYF.

This clone was detected once. This chain links TRBV7-2 with TRBJ2-1, with 7 positions matching TRBD2. Trimming removed 1 base from V and 8 bases from J; junction bases left unmatched: 8. Per the germline V gene, CDR1 is SGHTA and CDR2 is FQGNSA. The CDR3 has 15 residues. The CDR3 DNA reads TGTGCCAGCAGCTTAGAGGGCGGGGGAGTCCATGAGCAGTTCTTC. Protein sequence: CASSLEGGGVHEQFF.

The chain has TRBV9 and TRBJ2-2, with 7 bases identical to TRBD2. Germline CDR1 is SGDLS and CDR2 is YYNGEE. CDR3 size: 16 residues. V trimming: 4 bases; J trimming: 2 bases; junction bases outside the gene matches: 8. CDR3 sequence: CASSLRAGDNTGELFF. The CDR3 nucleotides are TGTGCCAGCAGCTTGAGGGCGGGGGATAACACCGGGGAGCTGTTTTTT.

This clone has only one observation. The rearrangement links TRBV27 to TRBJ2-2, with 9 bases matching TRBD2. This CDR3 comprises 16 residues. J gave up 2 bases and V 5 bases, and 6 bases lay outside the gene matches. Germline CDR1 and CDR2: MNHEY and SMNVEV (reference sequence). CDR3 in amino acids: CASSPGLATNTGELFF. CDR3 in DNA: TGTGCCAGCAGTCCCGGACTAGCGACCAACACCGGGGAGCTGTTTTTT.

This rearrangement joins TRBV15 to TRBJ2-3; 12 nucleotides match TRBD2. With 1 base clipped from V and 2 bases from J, the junction kept 4 bases outside the gene matches. The CDR3 extends over 17 amino acids. The germline CDR1 and CDR2 sequences are LNHNV and YYDKDF (reference sequence). For the CDR3, the DNA is TGTGCCACCAGCAGAGGGCTAGCGGGGGGGTTCACAGATACGCAGTATTTT. It encodes CATSRGLAGGFTDTQYF.